The sequence of this T cell receptor (beta chain) was determined in a study of blood T cell repertoires in COVID-19. Across the study: Both acute and convalescent COVID-19 samples were obtained from the United States, Italy and Spain. T cells, B-cell-depleted T cells, or PBMCs supplied cDNA or gDNA.

Authors' data handling: Amplification with reference gene primers provided the estimates of nucleated cell counts. The repertoire was sequenced with immunoSEQ multiplex PCR; TCRdb's copy has only in-frame clones and lacks some. V and J calls and clone size are given by that table; D and trimming were obtained from the DNA. The profile covers about 120,000 clones, with 85% to 90% appearing a single time and under 8% taken by the ten largest. V shed 3 bases and J shed 2 bases, with 9 bases lying between them. The germline V gene encodes CDR1 SGHTA and CDR2 FQGNSA. The CDR3 is 14 amino acids. The material sequenced was peripheral blood. The receptor was derived from an older man with active or convalescent COVID-19. V and J are TRBV7-2 and TRBJ2-3; D not resolved. The CDR3 reads CASSFGPLTDTQYF. CDR3 sequence (DNA): TGTGCCAGCAGCTTTGGCCCTCTCACAGATACGCAGTATTTT.